These T cell receptor beta chains were read from a single sample in a study of T cells in localized non-small cell lung cancer. Measured with immunoSEQ multiplex PCR; TCRdb has only the in-frame clones, and not every one. The sample holds tens of thousands of clones, roughly 84% seen once. This specimen was peripheral blood mononuclear cells, taken before any cancer treatment. These receptors were obtained from a man aged 40-75 years with stage III lung adenocarcinoma. Both conserved end residues are trimmed from each CDR3. D genes are given only for firm matches.

v_call	j_call	d_call	cdr3_aa
TRBV5-4	TRBJ2-7	NA	ASSLTGGDEQY
TRBV9	TRBJ2-5	TRBD1	ASSSGTGEIETQY
TRBV19	TRBJ2-5	TRBD1	ASRGDRGLSETQY
TRBV2	TRBJ2-3	NA	ASSRVGGDTQY
TRBV9	TRBJ2-7	NA	ASSVEAGRGYEQY
TRBV11-3	TRBJ2-3	TRBD2	ASSLEPLAGGPA
TRBV6-1	TRBJ1-2	NA	ASSEGVSYYGYT
TRBV7-9	TRBJ2-7	NA	ASSLAQHSSEQY
TRBV12-5	TRBJ1-6	NA	ASGSPRGSYNSPLH
TRBV30	TRBJ1-5	NA	AWSYSGNQPQH
TRBV5-6	TRBJ1-2	NA	ASSLAGLDYGYT
TRBV13	TRBJ2-6	TRBD1	ASSSDRIGVLT
TRBV5-1	TRBJ2-5	NA	ASSLGGLVGETQY
TRBV9	TRBJ1-2	NA	ASSLLRGEGYT
TRBV30	TRBJ2-1	TRBD2	AWSYGLAGGHNEQF
TRBV30	TRBJ1-4	NA	AWRNGEPGEKLF
TRBV9	TRBJ1-2	TRBD1	ASSTPGGDGYT
TRBV10-1	TRBJ2-6	NA	APILGRGLSLGANVLT
TRBV9	TRBJ2-1	NA	ASSSRGVAGGVGNEQF
TRBV7-2	TRBJ2-7	NA	ASSFHTSALEQY
TRBV29-1	TRBJ2-7	NA	SVVLSSYEQY
TRBV11-3	TRBJ2-5	NA	ASSLGLGLVETQY
TRBV2	TRBJ1-5	TRBD1	ARGGQGINQPQH
TRBV19	TRBJ1-5	TRBD1	ASSIVGGDRDSNQPQH
TRBV2	TRBJ1-1	NA	ASSLVESEAF
TRBV20-1	TRBJ1-2	NA	SAFTRRGYT